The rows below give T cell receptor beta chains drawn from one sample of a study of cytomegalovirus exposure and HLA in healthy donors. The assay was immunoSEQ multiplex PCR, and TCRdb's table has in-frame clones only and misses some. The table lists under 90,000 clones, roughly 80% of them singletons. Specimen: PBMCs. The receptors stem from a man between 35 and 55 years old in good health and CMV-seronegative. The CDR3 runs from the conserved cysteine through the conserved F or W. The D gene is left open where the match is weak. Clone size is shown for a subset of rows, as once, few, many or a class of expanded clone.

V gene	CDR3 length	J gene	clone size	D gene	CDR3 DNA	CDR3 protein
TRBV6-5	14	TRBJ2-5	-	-	TGTGCCAGCAGGGGTACAGGGCCCATCGAGACCCAGTACTTC	CASRGTGPIETQYF
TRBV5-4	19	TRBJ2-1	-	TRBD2	TGTGCCAGCAGCCGAGGACTAGCGGGGGGCCTAAGCTCCTACAATGAGCAGTTCTTC	CASSRGLAGGLSSYNEQFF
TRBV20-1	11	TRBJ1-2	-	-	TGCAGTGCAACCAGGGGCGTGGGCTACACCTTC	CSATRGVGYTF
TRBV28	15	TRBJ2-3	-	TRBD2	TGTGCCAGCAGTTTATGGTCGGCTAGCGGGAGTACGCAGTATTTT	CASSLWSASGSTQYF
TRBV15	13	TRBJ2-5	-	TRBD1	TGTGCCACCAGCAAGGGACAGCAAGAGACCCAGTACTTC	CATSKGQQETQYF
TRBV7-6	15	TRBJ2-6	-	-	TGTGCCAGCAGCTTATCCCACTCTGGGGCCAACGTCCTGACTTTC	CASSLSHSGANVLTF
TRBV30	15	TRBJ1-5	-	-	TGTGCCTGGAGTGTTCCCGGCAGGGAGGGCCAGCCCCAGCATTTT	CAWSVPGREGQPQHF
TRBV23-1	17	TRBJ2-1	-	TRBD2	TGCGCCAGCAGTCAATCCTTCCTAGCGGGGGGGTGCAATGAGCAGTTCTTC	CASSQSFLAGGCNEQFF
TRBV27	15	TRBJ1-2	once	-	TGTGCCAGCAGCCCCGGCAGGGCGCGAGACTATGGCTACACCTTC	CASSPGRARDYGYTF
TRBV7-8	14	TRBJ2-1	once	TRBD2	TGTGCCAGCATCGCGGGGGGGGCCTACAATGAGCAGTTCTTC	CASIAGGAYNEQFF
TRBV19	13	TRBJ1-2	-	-	TGTGCCAGTAGTATGCAGGCTAACTATGGCTACACCTTC	CASSMQANYGYTF
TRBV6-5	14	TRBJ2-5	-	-	TGTGCCAGCAGTTACTCGGCAGGGCGAGAGACCCAGTACTTC	CASSYSAGRETQYF
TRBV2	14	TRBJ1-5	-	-	TGTGCCAGCAGTGAAACCACGGGCAATCAGCCCCAGCATTTT	CASSETTGNQPQHF
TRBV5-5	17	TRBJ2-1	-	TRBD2	TGTGCCAGCAGCTTCGGTCTACTAGCGGGAGAAAGTAATGAGCAGTTCTTC	CASSFGLLAGESNEQFF
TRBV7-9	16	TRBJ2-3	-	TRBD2	TGTGCCAGCAGGGAGTACGGGGGGGCAAGGATCGATACGCAGTATTTT	CASREYGGARIDTQYF
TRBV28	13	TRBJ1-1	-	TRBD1	TGTGCCAGCATTAACTCCGGACAGGGAGAAGCTTTCTTT	CASINSGQGEAFF
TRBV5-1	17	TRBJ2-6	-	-	TGCGCCAGCAGTCCCATCCCACAGGGCGCTGGGGCCAACGTCCTGACTTTC	CASSPIPQGAGANVLTF
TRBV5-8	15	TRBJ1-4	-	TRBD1	TGTGCCAGCAGCTTGAACGACAGGGGCAATGAAAAACTGTTTTTT	CASSLNDRGNEKLFF